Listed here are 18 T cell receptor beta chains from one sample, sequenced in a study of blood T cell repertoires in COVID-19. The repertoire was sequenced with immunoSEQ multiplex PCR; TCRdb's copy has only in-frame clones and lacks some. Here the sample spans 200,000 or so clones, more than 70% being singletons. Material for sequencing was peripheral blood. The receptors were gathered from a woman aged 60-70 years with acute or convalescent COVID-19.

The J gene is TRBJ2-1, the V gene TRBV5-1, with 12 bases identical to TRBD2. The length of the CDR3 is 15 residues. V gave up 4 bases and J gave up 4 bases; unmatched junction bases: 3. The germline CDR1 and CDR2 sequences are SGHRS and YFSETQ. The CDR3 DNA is TGCGCCAGCAGCCGAACTAGCGGGGGGTACAATGAGCAGTTCTTC. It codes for CASSRTSGGYNEQFF.

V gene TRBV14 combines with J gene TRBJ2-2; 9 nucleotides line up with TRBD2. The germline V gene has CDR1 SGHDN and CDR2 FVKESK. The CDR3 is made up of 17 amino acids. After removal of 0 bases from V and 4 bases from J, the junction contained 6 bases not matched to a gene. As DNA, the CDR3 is TGTGCCAGCAGCCAAGATCTTAGCGGGAGTGTCACCGGGGAGCTGTTTTTT. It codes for CASSQDLSGSVTGELFF.

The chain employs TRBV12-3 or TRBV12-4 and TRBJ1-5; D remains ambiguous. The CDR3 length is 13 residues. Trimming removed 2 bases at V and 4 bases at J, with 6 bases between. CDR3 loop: CASSLSRNQPQHF. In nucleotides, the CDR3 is TGTGCCAGCAGTTTAAGCCGGAATCAGCCCCAGCATTTT.

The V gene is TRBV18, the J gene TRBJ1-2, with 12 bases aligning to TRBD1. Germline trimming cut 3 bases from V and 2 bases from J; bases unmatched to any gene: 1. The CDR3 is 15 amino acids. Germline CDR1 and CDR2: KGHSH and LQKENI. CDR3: CASSPGTGGNYGYTF. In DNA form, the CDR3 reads TGTGCCAGCTCACCCGGGACAGGGGGCAACTATGGCTACACCTTC.

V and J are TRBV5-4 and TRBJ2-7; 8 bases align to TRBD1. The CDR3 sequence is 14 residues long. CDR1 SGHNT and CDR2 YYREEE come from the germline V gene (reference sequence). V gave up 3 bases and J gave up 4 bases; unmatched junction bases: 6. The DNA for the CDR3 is TGTGCCAGCAGCTCGACAGGGGATATTTACGAGCAGTACTTC. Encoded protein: CASSSTGDIYEQYF.

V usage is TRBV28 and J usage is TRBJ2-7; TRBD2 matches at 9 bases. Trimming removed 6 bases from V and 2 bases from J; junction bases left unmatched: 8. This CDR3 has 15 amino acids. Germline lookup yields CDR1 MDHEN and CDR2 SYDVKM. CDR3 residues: CASSAPAGGTYEQYF. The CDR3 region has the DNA TGTGCCAGCAGCGCCCCCGCGGGAGGGACCTACGAGCAGTACTTC.

CDR3 amino acids: CAWSPRGGGGNTIYF. CDR3 nucleotide sequence: TGTGCCTGGAGTCCAAGAGGGGGGGGTGGAAACACCATATATTTT. The rearrangement joins TRBV30 to TRBJ1-3, with D possibly being TRBD1 (6 bases). V was cut by 2 bases and J by 3 bases, with 14 bases left in between. Germline V CDR1 and CDR2: GTSNPN, SVGIG (reference sequence). This CDR3 region has 15 residues.

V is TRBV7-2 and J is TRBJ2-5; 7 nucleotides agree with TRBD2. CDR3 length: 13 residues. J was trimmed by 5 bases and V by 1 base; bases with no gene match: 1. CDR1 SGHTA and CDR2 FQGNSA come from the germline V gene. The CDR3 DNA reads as TGTGCCAGCAGCTTAGGGCGGGGGGAGACCCAGTACTTC. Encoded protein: CASSLGRGETQYF.

In DNA, the CDR3 is TGCGCCAGCAGCCACTCCCCGGGGACTAGCGGGAGTTTCAGGGAGCTGTTTTTT. Residues: CASSHSPGTSGSFRELFF. The V call is TRBV4-1, the J call TRBJ2-2; 14 nucleotides match TRBD2. J gave up 9 bases and V 3 bases, and 12 bases lay outside the gene matches. CDR1 is MGHRA, CDR2 YSYEKL, per germline. This CDR3 region has 18 residues.

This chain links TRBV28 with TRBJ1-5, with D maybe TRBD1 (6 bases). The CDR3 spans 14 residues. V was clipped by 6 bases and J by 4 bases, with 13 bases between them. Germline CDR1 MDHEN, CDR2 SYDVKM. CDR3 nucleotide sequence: TGTGCCAGCAGCCTGACAGGAACTAATCAGCCCCAGCATTTT. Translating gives CASSLTGTNQPQHF.

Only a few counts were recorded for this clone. CDR3 sequence: CASFSGLAGGSSYNEQFF. The DNA for the CDR3 is TGTGCCAGCTTTAGTGGACTAGCGGGCGGGAGCTCCTACAATGAGCAGTTCTTC. The rearrangement links TRBV5-4 to TRBJ2-1; 11 positions match TRBD2. Germline lookup yields CDR1 SGHNT and CDR2 YYREEE (reference sequence). The length of the CDR3 is 18 residues. V was pared by 7 bases and J by 0 bases, with 12 bases of the junction left unmatched.

The DNA of the CDR3 is TGTGCCAGCAGCGGGGGGACTCTCCACGAGAACATTCAGTACTTC. Its translation: CASSGGTLHENIQYF. This chain uses TRBV9 with TRBJ2-4; TRBD2 is a possible D gene (6 bases). The CDR3 is 15 residues long. V dropped 3 bases and J dropped 7 bases, with 17 bases sitting between them. Germline V gives CDR1 SGDLS, CDR2 YYNGEE.

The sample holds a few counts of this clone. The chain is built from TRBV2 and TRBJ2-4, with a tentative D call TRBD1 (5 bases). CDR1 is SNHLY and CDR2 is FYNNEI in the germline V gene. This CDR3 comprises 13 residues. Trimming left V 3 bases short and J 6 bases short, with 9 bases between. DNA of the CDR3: TGTGCCAGCAGTGATACAACAGGAAACATTCAGTACTTC. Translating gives CASSDTTGNIQYF.

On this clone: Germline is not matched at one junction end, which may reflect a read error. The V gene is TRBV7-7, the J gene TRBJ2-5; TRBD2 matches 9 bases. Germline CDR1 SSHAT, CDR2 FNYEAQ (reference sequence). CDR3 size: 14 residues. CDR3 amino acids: CASSGAGGGETQYF. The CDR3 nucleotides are TGTGCTAGCAGCGGTGCGGGGGGGGGAGAGACCCAGTACTTC.

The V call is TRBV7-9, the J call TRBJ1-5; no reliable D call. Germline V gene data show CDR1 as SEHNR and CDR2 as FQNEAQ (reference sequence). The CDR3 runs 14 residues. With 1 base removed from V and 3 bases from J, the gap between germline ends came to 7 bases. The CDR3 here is CASSLEQFNQPQHF. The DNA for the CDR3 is TGTGCCAGCAGCTTAGAACAGTTCAATCAGCCCCAGCATTTT.

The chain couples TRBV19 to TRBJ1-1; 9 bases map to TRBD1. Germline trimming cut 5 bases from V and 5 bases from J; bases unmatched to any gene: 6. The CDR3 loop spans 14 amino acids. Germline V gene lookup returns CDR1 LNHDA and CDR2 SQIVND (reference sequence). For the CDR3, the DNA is TGTGCCAGTAGTTACAGGGGGCGGGGGACTGAAGCTTTCTTT. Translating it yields CASSYRGRGTEAFF. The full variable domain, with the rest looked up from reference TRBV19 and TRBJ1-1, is DGGITQSPKYLFRKEGQNVTLSCEQNLNHDAMYWYRQDPGQGLRLIYYSQIVNDFQKGDIAEGYSVSREKKESFPLTVTSAQKNPTAFYLCASSYRGRGTEAFFGQGTRLTVV.

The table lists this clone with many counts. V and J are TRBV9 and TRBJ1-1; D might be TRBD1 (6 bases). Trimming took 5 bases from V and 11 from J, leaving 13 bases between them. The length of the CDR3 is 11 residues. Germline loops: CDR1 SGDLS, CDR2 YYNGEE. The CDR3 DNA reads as TGTGCCAGCAGTGGGGGCGCTTGGGCTTTCTTT. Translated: CASSGGAWAFF.

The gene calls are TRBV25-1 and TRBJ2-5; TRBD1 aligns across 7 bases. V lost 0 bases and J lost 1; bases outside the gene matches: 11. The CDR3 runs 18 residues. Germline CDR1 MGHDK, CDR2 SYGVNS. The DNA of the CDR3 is TGTGCCAGCAGTGAATATGCACAGGGGAGAGGGGGCCAAGAGACCCAGTACTTC. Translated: CASSEYAQGRGGQETQYF.